The 17 T cell receptor delta chains given below trace back to one sample, sequenced in a study of human gamma delta and Vdelta1 T cells. TCRdb re-identified clones in the PCR reads via CATT. The repertoire holds over 1,400 delta-chain clones, with roughly 40% as singletons. The sequenced sample consisted of Vdelta1 gamma-delta T cells from blood. These receptors were collected from a human donor in good health.

A remark on this clone: A single base separates this from a much larger clone, so it may be a read error. The rearrangement links TRDV1 to TRDJ1, with 9 positions matching TRDD3. Germline V gene data show CDR1 as TSWWSYY and CDR2 as QGS. CDR3 length: 19 residues. V was clipped by 1 base and J by 10 bases; unmatched bases: 22. CDR3 DNA: TGTGCTCTTGGGGAACATTATCTTGACGAACTCTGGGGGATGTCAAGACTCATCTTT. Amino acids: CALGEHYLDELWGMSRLIF.

In regard to this clone: This may be a read error, as it is one base from a much larger clone. The gene calls are TRDV1 and TRDJ1; TRDD3 aligns across 11 bases. Germline V gives CDR1 TSWWSYY, CDR2 QGS. With 0 bases clipped from V and 0 bases from J, the junction kept 9 bases outside the gene matches. The CDR3 contains 19 residues. The CDR3, as DNA: TGTGCTCTTGGGGAACTTTCGTATCTGGGGGATACCAACACCGATAAACTCATCTTT. Protein sequence: CALGELSYLGDTNTDKLIF.

Within the sample, this clone is large. V gene TRDV1 combines with J gene TRDJ1, with no clear D. The CDR3 is made up of 18 amino acids. Deletions cut 1 base from V and 0 bases from J, with 18 bases between. Germline loops: CDR1 TSWWSYY, CDR2 QGS. DNA of the CDR3: TGTGCTCTTGGGGAACAGAAGCCCACCCATCCTTACACCGATAAACTCATCTTT. Amino acid sequence: CALGEQKPTHPYTDKLIF.

This clone is labeled medium-sized. The chain links TRDV1 to TRDJ1; 13 bases are shared with TRDD3. Per germline, CDR1 TSWWSYY and CDR2 QGS. Trimming cost V 6 bases and J 7 bases; bases outside gene matches: 23. This CDR3 contains 20 residues. The CDR3 DNA reads TGTGCTCTTGGCCACCAAGGGCGAAAAAGTACTGGGGGATACGATCGTAAACTCATCTTT. As protein: CALGHQGRKSTGGYDRKLIF.

On this clone itself: Since a far larger clone is one base different, this is likely a read error. This sequence joins TRDV1 and TRDJ1; 12 nucleotides line up with TRDD3. Trimming took 5 bases from V and 8 from J; bases not matched to a gene: 30. Germline V gene sequence: CDR1 TSWWSYY, CDR2 QGS. The CDR3 sequence is 22 residues long. CDR3 sequence (DNA): TGTGCTCTTGGGCCAACAAAGGACACCTTCCTACTCCACTGGGGGATACCGGGGAAACTCATCTTT. As protein: CALGPTKDTFLLHWGIPGKLIF.

As concerns this clone: A far larger clone is only one base removed, so a read error is likely. The rearrangement joins TRDV1 to TRDJ1; 8 nucleotides line up with TRDD3. V gave up 4 bases and J gave up 3 bases; unmatched junction bases: 10. CDR1 TSWWSYY and CDR2 QGS come from the germline V gene. The CDR3 has 16 residues. In DNA, the CDR3 is TGTGCTCTTGGGGGGCATTGGGGGATCTTAGCCGATAAACTCATCTTT. It specifies CALGGHWGILADKLIF.

Turning to this clone: Since a far larger clone is one base different, this is likely a read error. This rearrangement joins TRDV1 to TRDJ2, with 7 positions matching TRDD3. From germline, CDR1 is TSWWSYY and CDR2 QGS. Germline trimming cut 3 bases from V and 1 base from J; bases unmatched to any gene: 23. CDR3 length: 22 amino acids. This CDR3 reads CALGDRLRTGVGGAILTAQLFF. The DNA for the CDR3 is TGTGCTCTTGGGGATCGCCTTCGCACTGGGGTTGGGGGGGCGATTTTGACAGCACAACTCTTCTTT.

Judged by abundance, this clone is large. V usage is TRDV1 and J usage is TRDJ1; D is possibly TRDD2 (9 bases). The CDR3 has 19 amino acids. Deletions cut 5 bases from V and 0 bases from J, with 25 bases between. From germline, CDR1 is TSWWSYY and CDR2 QGS. CDR3 protein: CALGPPSYAGGKYTDKLIF. CDR3 coding DNA: TGTGCTCTTGGGCCCCCTTCCTACGCTGGGGGAAAGTACACCGATAAACTCATCTTT.

By share, this clone ranks as large. The rearrangement links TRDV1 to TRDJ1; 9 positions agree with TRDD3. Looked up from germline, CDR1 is TSWWSYY and CDR2 is QGS. After removal of 5 bases from V and 3 bases from J, the junction contained 28 bases not matched to a gene. This CDR3 spans 22 amino acids. The CDR3: CALGSSPFRSLLGDPRPDKLIF. CDR3 in DNA: TGTGCTCTTGGGTCGTCTCCCTTCCGCAGCCTACTGGGGGACCCAAGACCCGATAAACTCATCTTT.

Points on this clone: This may arise from a read error, as a much more abundant clone is one base away. This sequence joins TRDV1 and TRDJ1; 8 bases are shared with TRDD3. This CDR3 has 16 residues. The V gene's germline CDR1 is TSWWSYY and CDR2 QGS. Here the CDR3 reads CARGEVRGDTPDKLIF. Here the CDR3 DNA reads TGTGCTCGTGGGGAAGTACGAGGGGATACCCCCGATAAACTCATCTTT.

By sample fraction, this clone is large. Its ends do not fully match the called genes, so a read error is possible. The same CDR3 arises from other DNA sequences in this sample as well. The chain joins TRDV1 to TRDJ1, with 12 bases fitting TRDD3. Germline-derived CDR1 and CDR2 are TSWWSYY and QGS. The CDR3 runs to 14 residues. CDR3 nucleotide sequence: TGTGCTCTTGGGAAACTGGGGGATACTCATAAACTCATCTTT. Its translation is CALGKLGDTHKLIF.

Of note for this clone: Just one base apart from a much larger clone, this may be a read error. The chain employs TRDV1 and TRDJ2, with D possibly being TRDD3 (6 bases). The germline gives CDR1 TSWWSYY, CDR2 QGS. This CDR3 comprises 15 residues. CDR3 nucleotide sequence: TGTGCTCTTGGGGAATTTAGGGGGAGGGCAGCAAAACTCTTCTTT. Its protein product is CALGEFRGRAAKLFF.

Worth noting for this clone: A much bigger clone sits one base away, suggesting this may be a read error. The sample has other DNA sequences that encode this CDR3 too. This rearrangement joins TRDV1 to TRDJ1; TRDD3 matches 9 bases. Germline V gene sequence: CDR1 TSWWSYY, CDR2 QGS. There are 20 residues in the CDR3. The CDR3 sequence is CALGELATTGGNQYTDKLIF. The CDR3 DNA reads TGCGCTCTTGGGGAACTTGCGACTACTGGGGGAAACCAGTACACCGATAAACTCATCTTT.

A note on this clone: A read error is the likely source, as a far larger clone sits one nucleotide away. This chain links TRDV1 with TRDJ1, with D perhaps TRDD2 (6 bases). Trimming pared 2 bases from V and 0 bases from J, leaving 37 bases between. Germline CDR1 reads TSWWSYY; CDR2 reads QGS. The CDR3 sequence is 24 residues long. CDR3 coding DNA: TGTGCTCTTGGGGAATTTGGAGTTCCTAATACACTACCGCGTGGGGCACCTCACACCGATAAACTCATCTTT. As protein: CALGEFGVPNTLPRGAPHTDKLIF.

By its share, this clone is large. The chain recombines TRDV1 with TRDJ1, with 12 bases lining up with TRDD3. CDR1 and CDR2 from the germline V gene are TSWWSYY and QGS. The CDR3 is 22 amino acids. V shed 1 base, J shed 3 bases, and the junction held 21 bases outside the gene matches. This CDR3 reads CALGEPIFPRSTGGYSSDKLIF. The CDR3 bases are TGTGCTCTTGGGGAACCAATCTTCCCGAGGTCTACTGGGGGATACTCCTCCGATAAACTCATCTTT.

A note on this clone: A read error is likely here: a far larger clone is one base away. V and J are TRDV1 and TRDJ1, with 10 bases lining up with TRDD3. The trim removed 1 base at V and 0 bases at J, leaving 23 bases unmatched. The CDR3 has 23 amino acids. CDR1 and CDR2 from the germline V gene are TSWWSYY and QGS. CDR3 region: CALGERRDSYVCWGIGYTDKLIF. The CDR3 DNA sequence: TGTGCTCTTGGGGAACGTAGGGATTCCTACGTGTGCTGGGGGATAGGGTACACCGATAAACTCATCTTT.

A remark on this clone: Only one base separates this from a far larger clonotype, so it likely reflects a read error. The rearrangement links TRDV2 to TRDJ1, with 9 positions matching TRDD3. In germline, CDR1 is GEAIGNYY, CDR2 EKD. CDR3 length equals 17 residues. CDR3 sequence (DNA): TGTGCCTGCGACCTGGGGGATCCTGGCCTATACACCGATAAACGCATCTTT. This sequence encodes CACDLGDPGLYTDKRIF.